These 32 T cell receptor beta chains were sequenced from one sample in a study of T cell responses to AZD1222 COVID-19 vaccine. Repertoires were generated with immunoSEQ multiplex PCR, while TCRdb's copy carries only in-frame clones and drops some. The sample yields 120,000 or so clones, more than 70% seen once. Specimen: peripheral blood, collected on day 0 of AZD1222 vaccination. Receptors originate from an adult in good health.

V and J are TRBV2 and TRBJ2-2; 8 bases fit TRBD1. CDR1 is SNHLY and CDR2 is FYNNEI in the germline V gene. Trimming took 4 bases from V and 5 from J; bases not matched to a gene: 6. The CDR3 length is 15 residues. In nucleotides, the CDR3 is TGTGCCAGCAGTGCGACAGGGGTCACTACCGGGGAGCTGTTTTTT. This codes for CASSATGVTTGELFF.

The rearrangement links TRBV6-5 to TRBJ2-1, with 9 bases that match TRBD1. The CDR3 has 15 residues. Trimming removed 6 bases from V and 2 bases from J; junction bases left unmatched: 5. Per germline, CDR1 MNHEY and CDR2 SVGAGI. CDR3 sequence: CASRPTGGPYNEQFF. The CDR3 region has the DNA TGTGCCAGCAGGCCCACAGGGGGCCCCTACAATGAGCAGTTCTTC.

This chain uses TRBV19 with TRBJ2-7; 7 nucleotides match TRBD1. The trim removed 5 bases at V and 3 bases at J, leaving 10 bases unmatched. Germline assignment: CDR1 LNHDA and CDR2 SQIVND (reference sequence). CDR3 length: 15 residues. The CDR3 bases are TGTGCCAGTAGTGCCATCGGGACAGCAGGCTACGAGCAGTACTTC. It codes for CASSAIGTAGYEQYF.

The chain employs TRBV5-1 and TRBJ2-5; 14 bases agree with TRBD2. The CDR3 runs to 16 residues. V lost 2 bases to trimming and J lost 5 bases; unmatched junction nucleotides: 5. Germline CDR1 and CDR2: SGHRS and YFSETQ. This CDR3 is CASSFGTSGGSETQYF. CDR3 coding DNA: TGCGCCAGCAGCTTCGGGACTAGCGGGGGAAGCGAGACCCAGTACTTC.

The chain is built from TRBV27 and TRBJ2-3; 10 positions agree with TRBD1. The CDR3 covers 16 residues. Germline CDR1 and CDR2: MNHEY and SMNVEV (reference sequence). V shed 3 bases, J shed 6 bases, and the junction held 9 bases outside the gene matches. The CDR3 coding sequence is TGTGCCAGCAGTTTGGACAGGGGGATCGGGAAGGATACGCAGTATTTT. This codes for CASSLDRGIGKDTQYF.

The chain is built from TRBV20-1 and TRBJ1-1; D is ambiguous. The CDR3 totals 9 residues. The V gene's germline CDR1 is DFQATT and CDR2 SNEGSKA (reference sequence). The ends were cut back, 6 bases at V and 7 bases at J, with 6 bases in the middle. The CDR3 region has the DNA TGCAGTGCCGTGAATGAAGCTTTCTTT. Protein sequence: CSAVNEAFF.

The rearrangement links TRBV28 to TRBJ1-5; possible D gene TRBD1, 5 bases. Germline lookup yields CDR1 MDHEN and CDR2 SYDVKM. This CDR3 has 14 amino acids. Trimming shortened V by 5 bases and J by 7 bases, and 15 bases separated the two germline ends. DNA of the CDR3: TGTGCCAGCAGTGGACCGGGGGGTCCACAGCCCCAGCATTTT. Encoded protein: CASSGPGGPQPQHF.

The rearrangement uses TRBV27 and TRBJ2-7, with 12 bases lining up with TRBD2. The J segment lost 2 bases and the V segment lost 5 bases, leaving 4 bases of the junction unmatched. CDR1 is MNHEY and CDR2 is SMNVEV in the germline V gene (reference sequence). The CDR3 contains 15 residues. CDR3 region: CASSPGLAGPYEQYF. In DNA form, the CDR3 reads TGTGCCAGCAGTCCCGGACTAGCGGGACCCTACGAGCAGTACTTC.

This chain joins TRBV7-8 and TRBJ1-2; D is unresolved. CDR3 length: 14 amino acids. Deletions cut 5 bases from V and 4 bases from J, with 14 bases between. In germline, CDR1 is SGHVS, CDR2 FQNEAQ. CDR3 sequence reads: CASSHAKRSYGYTF. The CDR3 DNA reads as TGTGCCAGCAGCCACGCCAAACGGAGCTATGGCTACACCTTC. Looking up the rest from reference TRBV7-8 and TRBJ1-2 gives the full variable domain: GAGVSQSPRYKVAKRGQDVALRCDPISGHVSLFWYQQALGQGPEFLTYFQNEAQLDKSGLPSDRFFAERPEGSVSTLKIQRTQQEDSAVYLCASSHAKRSYGYTFGSGTRLTVV.

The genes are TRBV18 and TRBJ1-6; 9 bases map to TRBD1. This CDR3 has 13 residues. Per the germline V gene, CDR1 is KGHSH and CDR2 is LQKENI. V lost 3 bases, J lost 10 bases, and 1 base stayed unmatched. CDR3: CASSPGQGSPLHF. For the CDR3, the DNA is TGTGCCAGCTCACCCGGACAGGGGTCACCCCTCCACTTT.

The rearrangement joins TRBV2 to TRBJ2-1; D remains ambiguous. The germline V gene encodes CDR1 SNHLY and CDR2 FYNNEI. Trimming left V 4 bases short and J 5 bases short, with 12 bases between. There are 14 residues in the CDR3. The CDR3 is CASSVTIIDNEQFF. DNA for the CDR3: TGTGCCAGCAGTGTAACCATAATCGACAATGAGCAGTTCTTC.

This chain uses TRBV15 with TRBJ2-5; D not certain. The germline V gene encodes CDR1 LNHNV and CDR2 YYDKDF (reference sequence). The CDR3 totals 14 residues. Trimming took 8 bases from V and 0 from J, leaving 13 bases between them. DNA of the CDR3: TGTGCCACCTCGCCAGGAGACTACCAAGAGACCCAGTACTTC. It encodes CATSPGDYQETQYF. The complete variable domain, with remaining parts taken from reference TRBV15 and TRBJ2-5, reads DAMVIQNPRYQVTQFGKPVTLSCSQTLNHNVMYWYQQKSSQAPKLLFHYYDKDFNNEADTPDNFQSRRPNTSFCFLDIRSPGLGDTAMYLCATSPGDYQETQYFGPGTRLLVL.

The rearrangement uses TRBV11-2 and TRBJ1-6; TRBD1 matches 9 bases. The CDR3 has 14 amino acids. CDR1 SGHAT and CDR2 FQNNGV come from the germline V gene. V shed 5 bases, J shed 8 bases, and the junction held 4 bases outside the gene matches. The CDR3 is CASSDGQGYSPLHF. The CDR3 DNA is TGTGCCAGCAGCGATGGACAGGGGTATTCACCCCTCCACTTT.

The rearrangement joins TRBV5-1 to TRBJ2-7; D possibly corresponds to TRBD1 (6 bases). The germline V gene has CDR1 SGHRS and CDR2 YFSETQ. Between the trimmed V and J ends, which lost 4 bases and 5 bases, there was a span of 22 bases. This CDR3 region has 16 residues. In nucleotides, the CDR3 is TGCGCCAGCAGCCCAGAAGGGACAAGCCCCCCCCACGAGCAGTACTTC. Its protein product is CASSPEGTSPPHEQYF.

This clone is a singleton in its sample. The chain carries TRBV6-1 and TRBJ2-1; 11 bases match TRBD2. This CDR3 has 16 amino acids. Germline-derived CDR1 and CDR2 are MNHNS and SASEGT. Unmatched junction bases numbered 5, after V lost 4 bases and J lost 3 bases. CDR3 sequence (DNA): TGTGCCAGCAGTGCGTCTAGCGGGGGGCACTACAATGAGCAGTTCTTC. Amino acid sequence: CASSASSGGHYNEQFF.

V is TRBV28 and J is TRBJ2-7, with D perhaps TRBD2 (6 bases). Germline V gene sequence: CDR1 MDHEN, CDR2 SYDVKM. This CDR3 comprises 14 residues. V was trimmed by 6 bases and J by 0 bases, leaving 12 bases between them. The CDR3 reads CASSSVGSSYEQYF. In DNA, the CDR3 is TGTGCCAGCAGCTCCGTCGGGAGCTCCTACGAGCAGTACTTC.

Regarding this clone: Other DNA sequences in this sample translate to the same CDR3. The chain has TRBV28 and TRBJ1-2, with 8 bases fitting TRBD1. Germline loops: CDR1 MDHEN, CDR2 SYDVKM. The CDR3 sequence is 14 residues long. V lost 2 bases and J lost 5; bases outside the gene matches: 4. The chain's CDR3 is CASSLGDRNYGYTF. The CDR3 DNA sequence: TGTGCCAGCAGTTTAGGGGACAGGAATTATGGCTACACCTTC.

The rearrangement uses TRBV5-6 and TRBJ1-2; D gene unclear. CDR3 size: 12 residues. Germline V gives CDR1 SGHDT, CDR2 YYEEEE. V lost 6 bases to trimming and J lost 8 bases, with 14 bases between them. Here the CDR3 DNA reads TGTGCCAGCACCTCATCCGGGGTCGGCTACACCTTC. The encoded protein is CASTSSGVGYTF.

The CDR3 sequence is CASSDPGGVNTEAFF. The CDR3, as DNA: TGTGCCAGCAGTGACCCGGGGGGCGTGAACACTGAAGCTTTCTTT. The V and J genes are TRBV6-1 and TRBJ1-1, with D perhaps TRBD1 (6 bases). Between the trimmed V and J ends, which lost 3 bases and 0 bases, there was a span of 11 bases. Germline assignment: CDR1 MNHNS and CDR2 SASEGT. This CDR3 has 15 amino acids.

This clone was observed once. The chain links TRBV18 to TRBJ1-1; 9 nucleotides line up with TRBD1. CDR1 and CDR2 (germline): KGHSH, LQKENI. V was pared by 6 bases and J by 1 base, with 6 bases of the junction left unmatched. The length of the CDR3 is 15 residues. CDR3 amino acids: CASSMDRGRNTEAFF. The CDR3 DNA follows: TGTGCCAGCTCCATGGACAGGGGACGGAACACTGAAGCTTTCTTT.

In nucleotides, the CDR3 is TGTGCCAGCAGCCCGGACAGGCAAGAGACCCAGTACTTC. The encoded protein is CASSPDRQETQYF. This chain links TRBV5-6 with TRBJ2-5, with TRBD1 matching over 7 bases. The ends lost 4 bases at V and 2 bases at J; junction bases unmatched: 2. Germline V CDR1 and CDR2: SGHDT, YYEEEE. The CDR3 spans 13 residues. The full variable domain, in which reference TRBV5-6 and TRBJ2-5 provide the parts outside the CDR3, is DAGVTQSPTHLIKTRGQQVTLRCSPKSGHDTVSWYQQALGQGPQFIFQYYEEEERQRGNFPDRFSGHQFPNYSSELNVNALLLGDSALYLCASSPDRQETQYFGPGTRLLVL.

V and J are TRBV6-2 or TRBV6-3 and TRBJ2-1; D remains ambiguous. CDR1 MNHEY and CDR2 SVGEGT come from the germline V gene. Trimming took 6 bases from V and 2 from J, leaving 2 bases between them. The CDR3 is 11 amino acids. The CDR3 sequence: CASSPYNEQFF. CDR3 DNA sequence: TGTGCCAGCAGCCCCTACAATGAGCAGTTCTTC.

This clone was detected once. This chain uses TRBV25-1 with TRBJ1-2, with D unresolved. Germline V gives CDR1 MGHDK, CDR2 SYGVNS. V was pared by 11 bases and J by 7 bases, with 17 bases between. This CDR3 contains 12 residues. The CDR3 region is CASGDRLGGYTF. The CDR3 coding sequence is TGTGCCTCCGGGGATAGACTAGGTGGCTACACCTTC.

CDR3 region: CASSPLLSPLLAGRTGELFF. CDR3 coding DNA: TGTGCCAGCTCACCCCTACTTTCCCCTTTACTAGCGGGACGCACCGGGGAGCTGTTTTTT. The chain has TRBV18 and TRBJ2-2; 10 nucleotides line up with TRBD2. The CDR3 loop spans 20 amino acids. The trim removed 3 bases at V and 4 bases at J, leaving 17 bases unmatched. Looked up from germline, CDR1 is KGHSH and CDR2 is LQKENI.

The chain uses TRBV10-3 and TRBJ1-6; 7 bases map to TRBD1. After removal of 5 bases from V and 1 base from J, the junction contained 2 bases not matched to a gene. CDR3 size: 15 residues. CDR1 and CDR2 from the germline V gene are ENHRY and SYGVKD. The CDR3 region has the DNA TGTGCCATCAGTACAGGGGTTTCCTATAATTCACCCCTCCACTTT. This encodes CAISTGVSYNSPLHF.

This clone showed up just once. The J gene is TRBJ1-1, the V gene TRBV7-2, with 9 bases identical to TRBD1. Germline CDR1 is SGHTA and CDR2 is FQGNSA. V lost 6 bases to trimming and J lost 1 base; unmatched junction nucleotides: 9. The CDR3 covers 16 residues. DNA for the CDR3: TGTGCCAGCAGGACAGGGGGAACCAGTTCGAACACTGAAGCTTTCTTT. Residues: CASRTGGTSSNTEAFF.

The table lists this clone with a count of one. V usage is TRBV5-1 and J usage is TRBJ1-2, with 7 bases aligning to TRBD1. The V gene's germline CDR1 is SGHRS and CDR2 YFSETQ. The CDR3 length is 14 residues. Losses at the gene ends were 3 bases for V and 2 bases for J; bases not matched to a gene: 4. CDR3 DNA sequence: TGCGCCAGCAGCTGGGACAGCCGCAACTATGGCTACACCTTC. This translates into CASSWDSRNYGYTF.

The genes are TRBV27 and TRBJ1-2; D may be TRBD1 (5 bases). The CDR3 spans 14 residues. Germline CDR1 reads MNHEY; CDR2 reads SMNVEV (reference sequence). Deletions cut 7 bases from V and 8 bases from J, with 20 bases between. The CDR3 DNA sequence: TGTGCCAGCACTGCTTTCGCGGGGACGGAGGGCTACACCTTC. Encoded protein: CASTAFAGTEGYTF.

CDR3 region: CASSEDSFGYGYTF. The CDR3 nucleotides read TGTGCCAGCAGTGAAGACAGCTTTGGATATGGCTACACCTTC. The chain carries TRBV6-1 and TRBJ1-2; D uncertain. Germline V gene sequence: CDR1 MNHNS, CDR2 SASEGT. Trimming shortened V by 1 base and J by 5 bases, and 11 bases separated the two germline ends. This CDR3 region has 14 residues.

CDR3 nucleotides: TGCAGCGTTGGCCAGTACAATGAGCAGTTCTTC. Protein: CSVGQYNEQFF. The chain has TRBV29-1 and TRBJ2-1; D gene ambiguous. The CDR3 runs to 11 residues. CDR1 and CDR2 (germline): SQVTM, ANQGSEA. The germline V and J ends were trimmed by 4 bases and 4 bases, with 5 bases remaining between them.

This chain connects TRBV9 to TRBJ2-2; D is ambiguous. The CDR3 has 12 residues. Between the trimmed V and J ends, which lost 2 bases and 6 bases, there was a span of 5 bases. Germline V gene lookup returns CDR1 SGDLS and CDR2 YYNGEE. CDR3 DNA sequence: TGTGCCAGCAGCGTCTCCTCCGGGGAGCTGTTTTTT. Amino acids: CASSVSSGELFF.

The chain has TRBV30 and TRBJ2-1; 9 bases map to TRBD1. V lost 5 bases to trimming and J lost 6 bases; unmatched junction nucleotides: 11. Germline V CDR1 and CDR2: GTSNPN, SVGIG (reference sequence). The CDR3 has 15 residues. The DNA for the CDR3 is TGTGCCTGGGGGGCGGGACAGGGCTTTTTCAATGAGCAGTTCTTC. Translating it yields CAWGAGQGFFNEQFF.